In this sample, the clone carrying this TCR beta chain turned up a few times. Its matching antigen is unknown. The data derive from a study of blood T cells in healthy people across ages. A sample-barcoded 5' primer and a J-beta primer mix were used in a second PCR of roughly 7 to 12 cycles. Every single cDNA molecule received a tag from a template-switch adaptor with 12 random nucleotides. TCRdb processed the 5' RACE reads anew with MiXCR; each CDR3 protein has one entry. The data show 550,000 to 600,000 distinct CDR3 sequences, 27% seen once. Study results and limitations: The donors' CMV status was not determined, possibly confounding changes in expanded clonotypes.

The CDR3 length is 12 residues. V was pared by 6 bases and J by 11 bases, with 14 bases between. CDR1 is MNHEY and CDR2 is SVGEGT in the germline V gene. The chain joins TRBV6-2 or TRBV6-3 to TRBJ2-1, with D hard to call. The sequence derives from a woman aged 65 to 85 in good health. The sample comprised blood. The CDR3 nucleotides read TGTGCCAGCAGCCGGAGTTCCGCCAAGCAGTTCTTC. Protein: CASSRSSAKQFF.